The 10 T cell receptor beta chains reported below all come from one sample, sequenced in a study of blood T cell repertoires in COVID-19. TCRdb's copy holds only in-frame clones and misses some; the assay was immunoSEQ multiplex PCR. This table holds about 230,000 clones, roughly nine tenths found once. Material: PBMCs or T cells enriched from blood (not recorded which). Receptors were obtained from a woman in her forties or fifties in a cohort exposed to, infected with or recovered from COVID-19 (not recorded which).

The V gene is TRBV6-1, the J gene TRBJ1-1; D possibly corresponds to TRBD1 (6 bases). This CDR3 contains 13 residues. CDR1 MNHNS and CDR2 SASEGT come from the germline V gene. V was shortened by 1 base and J by 5 bases, with 8 bases between the two germline ends. In nucleotides, the CDR3 is TGTGCCAGCAGTGAAGTCCAGGGGACTGAAGCTTTCTTT. It codes for CASSEVQGTEAFF.

The gene calls are TRBV4-3 and TRBJ1-1; D is uncertain. CDR1 is LGHNA, CDR2 YSLEER, per germline. Trimming took off 0 bases at V and 1 base at J, with 6 bases between the two ends. The CDR3 spans 14 residues. CDR3: CASSQDLRNTEAFF. DNA of the CDR3: TGCGCCAGCAGCCAAGATCTAAGGAACACTGAAGCTTTCTTT.

The V gene is TRBV10-3, the J gene TRBJ2-2; 7 nucleotides line up with TRBD1. The germline V gene encodes CDR1 ENHRY and CDR2 SYGVKD. With 10 bases clipped from V and 4 bases from J, the junction kept 9 bases outside the gene matches. This CDR3 spans 14 amino acids. CDR3 nucleotide sequence: TGTGCCACCCTAGGGGGCGCAGGCACCGGGGAGCTGTTTTTT. Amino acid sequence: CATLGGAGTGELFF.

This sequence joins TRBV29-1 and TRBJ2-7; D is possibly TRBD1 (5 bases). V lost 6 bases and J 8 bases, leaving 14 bases between the germline ends. Germline assignment: CDR1 SQVTM and CDR2 ANQGSEA. There are 11 residues in the CDR3. In nucleotides, the CDR3 is TGCAGCGTGGAGACAGATACCAAGCAGTACTTC. This gives the protein CSVETDTKQYF.

V usage is TRBV11-2 and J usage is TRBJ2-1, with 13 bases identical to TRBD2. Germline trimming cut 5 bases from V and 0 bases from J; bases unmatched to any gene: 7. The CDR3 length is 18 residues. The germline CDR1 and CDR2 sequences are SGHAT and FQNNGV. The CDR3 DNA reads as TGTGCCAGCAGCCGCCGACTAGCGGGGGGAAGCTCCTACAATGAGCAGTTCTTC. It encodes CASSRRLAGGSSYNEQFF. The full variable domain, in which reference TRBV11-2 and TRBJ2-1 provide the parts outside the CDR3, is EAGVAQSPRYKIIEKRQSVAFWCNPISGHATLYWYQQILGQGPKLLIQFQNNGVVDDSQLPKDRFSAERLKGVDSTLKIQPAKLEDSAVYLCASSRRLAGGSSYNEQFFGPGTRLTVL.

The chain has TRBV3-1 (or the pseudogene TRBV3-2) and TRBJ2-1; no reliable D call. Germline lookup yields CDR1 LGHDT and CDR2 YNNKEL (reference sequence). Trimming removed 2 bases at V and 4 bases at J, with 6 bases between. The length of the CDR3 is 13 residues. In DNA form, the CDR3 reads TGTGCCAGCAGCCAACGTCTATACAATGAGCAGTTCTTC. It translates to CASSQRLYNEQFF.

This clone showed up just once. The V call is TRBV12-3 or TRBV12-4, the J call TRBJ1-1; TRBD1 matches at 8 bases. The CDR3 has 12 amino acids. The V segment lost 4 bases and the J segment 10 bases; nucleotides outside the gene matches: 5. CDR3 nucleotide sequence: TGTGCCAGCAGTTCCGGACAGGGCGCAGCTTTCTTT. Its protein is CASSSGQGAAFF.

V gene TRBV4-3 combines with J gene TRBJ1-4; TRBD1 might be the D (6 bases). The germline CDR1 and CDR2 sequences are LGHNA and YSLEER. The CDR3 is 16 residues long. Trimming left V 2 bases short and J 6 bases short, with 16 bases between. The CDR3: CASSQIRGGGYEKLFF. The CDR3 DNA follows: TGCGCCAGCAGCCAAATTCGAGGCGGGGGCTATGAAAAACTGTTTTTT.

The chain carries TRBV4-1 and TRBJ1-1; no firm D call. The CDR3 extends over 12 amino acids. Trimming pared 3 bases from V and 7 bases from J, leaving 9 bases between. Per the germline V gene, CDR1 is MGHRA and CDR2 is YSYEKL. For the CDR3, the DNA is TGCGCCAGCAGCCAGAGTGGTCTTGAAGCTTTCTTT. Protein sequence: CASSQSGLEAFF.

The chain uses TRBV6-4 and TRBJ1-4; 7 nucleotides match TRBD1. Trimming took 7 bases from V and 4 from J; bases not matched to a gene: 18. The CDR3 extends over 18 amino acids. Looked up from germline, CDR1 is MRHNA and CDR2 is SNTAGT. The CDR3 region has the DNA TGTGCCAGCACCAGACTGGCCGACAGGGTTGGGTTTAATGAAAAACTGTTTTTT. It specifies CASTRLADRVGFNEKLFF.